This T cell receptor beta chain was observed in a study of response to subunit inactivated influenza vaccine. This clonotype occurred many times. The target antigen is unknown. TCRdb independently ran MiXCR on the RT-PCR reads; one entry per CDR3 protein. This table has 500,000 to 750,000 distinct CDR3 sequences, 11% to 15% appearing once. Study results and caveats: Each seasonal flu vaccination may recruit only limited new T cells, authors suggested.

The CDR3 sequence is 14 residues long. The V gene's germline CDR1 is LGHNA and CDR2 YNFKEQ. V was pared by 0 bases and J by 12 bases, with 12 bases between. The TCR comes from a man between 45 and 60 years old who received an inactivated influenza vaccine. The J gene is TRBJ1-6, the V gene TRBV4-2, with D possibly matching TRBD1 (6 bases). Sample: PBMCs from blood, taken about 11 days after vaccination. The CDR3, as DNA: TGTGCCAGCAGCCAAGATCGGGAGGGGGGACCCCTCCACTTT. Amino acids: CASSQDREGGPLHF.